Listed below are T cell receptor beta chains from one sample, sequenced in a study of blood T cell repertoires in COVID-19. Data came from immunoSEQ multiplex PCR; TCRdb stores just in-frame clones and leaves some out. In the table there are about 46,000 clones, approximately 85% of which are singletons. Material: peripheral blood. These receptor sequences come from a human donor in a cohort sampled during active COVID-19. The donor label of this sample is uncertain. The CDR3 runs from the conserved cysteine through the conserved F or W. The order of the fields is D gene, V gene, J gene, clone size, CDR3 DNA, CDR3 protein. A D gene is named only where the DNA matches it firmly. Where a row states a size, it is once, few, many or the class of an expanded clone; other rows omit it.

TRBD1	TRBV7-3	TRBJ1-1	-	TGTGCCAGCAGCCCAGGGGGCCGAACTGAAGCTTTCTTT	CASSPGGRTEAFF
-	TRBV7-2	TRBJ2-7	-	TGTGCCAGCAGCTTAGCCCCTTTGGGGGGTGATTACGAGCAGTACTTC	CASSLAPLGGDYEQYF
TRBD1	TRBV6-6	TRBJ1-2	-	TGTGCCAGCAGTTACCGGGGGGACAGGGCGGATGGCTACACCTTC	CASSYRGDRADGYTF
TRBD2	TRBV4-2	TRBJ2-5	-	TGTGCCAGCAGCCAAGATGGCGGGGGGGCGTCGGAGACCCAGTACTTC	CASSQDGGGASETQYF
-	TRBV3-1/TRBV3-2	TRBJ1-6	-	TGTGCCAGCAGCCTGGGGACTCAGGCGAATTCACCCCTCCACTTT	CASSLGTQANSPLHF
-	TRBV7-8	TRBJ1-1	-	TGTGCCAGCAGCTTAGGGGGAACCAATTTGCGAGGGGCTTTCTTT	CASSLGGTNLRGAFF
TRBD1	TRBV28	TRBJ1-3	once	TGTGCCAGCAGTGGCGGCGGGGCCGGGACAGGCGGAAACACCATATATTTT	CASSGGGAGTGGNTIYF
-	TRBV12-3/TRBV12-4	TRBJ1-2	-	TGTGCCAGCAGTTTGTCGCAGGGTTATGGCTACACCTTC	CASSLSQGYGYTF
-	TRBV9	TRBJ2-5	once	TGTGCCAGCAGCCCCGGGCCCGGGAAAATAGAGACCCAGTACTTC	CASSPGPGKIETQYF
-	TRBV2	TRBJ2-5	-	TGTGCCAGCAGTGTAAGCCCCTCGGAGGGGGAGACCCAGTACTTC	CASSVSPSEGETQYF
TRBD1	TRBV4-2	TRBJ1-1	-	TGTGCCAGCAGCCAAGATGGGACAGGGGGCAAGAACACTGAAGCTTTCTTT	CASSQDGTGGKNTEAFF
-	TRBV14	TRBJ2-1	-	TGTGCCAGCAGCCAAGAGCACGGAACTACGCGGTTCTTC	CASSQEHGTTRFF
-	TRBV5-6	TRBJ1-1	once	TGTGCCAGCAGCTTTGACCCGGGGACTGAAGCTTTCTTT	CASSFDPGTEAFF
-	TRBV6-5	TRBJ1-1	-	TGTGCCACCCGGGGGGAGACTGAAGCTTTCTTT	CATRGETEAFF
TRBD1	TRBV9	TRBJ2-5	-	TGTGCCAGCAGCGTGGGGATAGGGGGCTACCAAGAGACCCAGTACTTC	CASSVGIGGYQETQYF
TRBD2	TRBV5-6	TRBJ2-5	-	TGTGCCAGCAGCTTGGCCCCAGCGGGGGGGCGAGAGACCCAGTACTTC	CASSLAPAGGRETQYF
-	TRBV5-1	TRBJ1-1	-	TGCGCCAGCAGCTTGCTCGACACTGAAGCTTTCTTT	CASSLLDTEAFF
TRBD1	TRBV28	TRBJ1-5	-	TGTGCCAGCCATCCTCCGGGACAGGGAGGGAATCAGCCCCAGCATTTT	CASHPPGQGGNQPQHF
TRBD1	TRBV6-6	TRBJ2-2	once	TGTGCCAGCACCGGAGGGACAGGGTTGGGCACCGGGGAGCTGTTTTTT	CASTGGTGLGTGELFF
TRBD1	TRBV7-2	TRBJ2-2	-	TGTGCCAGCAGCCTTAGGGGGCAGGACGCGAACACCGGGGAGCTGTTTTTT	CASSLRGQDANTGELFF
-	TRBV6-5	TRBJ2-7	-	TGTGCCAGCAAGTTGGAGACCTACTCCTACGAGCAGTACTTC	CASKLETYSYEQYF
TRBD2	TRBV6-6	TRBJ2-7	-	TGTGCCAGCAGTTACTCCCGGCTAGCGGGGTCCTACGAGCAGTACTTC	CASSYSRLAGSYEQYF
TRBD1	TRBV7-9	TRBJ1-4	-	TGTGCCAGCAGCCCTCGACAGGGGAGGTTTAATGAAAAACTGTTTTTT	CASSPRQGRFNEKLFF
TRBD1	TRBV7-8	TRBJ1-6	-	TGTGCCAGCAGCCCGAAGAGGACAGGCTATAATTCACCCCTCCACTTT	CASSPKRTGYNSPLHF
-	TRBV5-1	TRBJ2-3	once	TGCGCCAGCAGCAGGGTGGAGGGCACAGATACGCAGTATTTT	CASSRVEGTDTQYF
TRBD1	TRBV6-5	TRBJ2-3	-	TGTGCCAGCAACACGGACAGGGGGTGGGATACGCAGTATTTT	CASNTDRGWDTQYF
-	TRBV2	TRBJ2-1	-	TGTGCCATAACTCGGAGGTTTGCCAACAACAATGAGCAGTTCTTC	CAITRRFANNNEQFF
TRBD1	TRBV15	TRBJ1-5	-	TGTGCCACAACGGGGGACAGAAGTCAGCCCCAGCATTTT	CATTGDRSQPQHF
TRBD2	TRBV2	TRBJ2-7	-	TGTGCCAGCAGTGCCGGGACTAGCGGGTCCTACGAGCAGTACTTC	CASSAGTSGSYEQYF
TRBD1	TRBV6-1	TRBJ2-7	few	TGTGCCAGCAGTGAAGCAGGGACAGGGGCCTACGAGCAGTACTTC	CASSEAGTGAYEQYF
TRBD1	TRBV5-4	TRBJ1-6	-	TGTGCCAGCAGCCCCTCCGGGACAGGCTATAATTCACCCCTCCACTTT	CASSPSGTGYNSPLHF
-	TRBV7-2	TRBJ1-6	-	TGTGCCAGCAGCTTAGAATCGGGGGGTTTTCCACCCCTCCACTTT	CASSLESGGFPPLHF
TRBD1	TRBV6-6	TRBJ1-2	once	TGTGCCAGCAGTTACCCCAGGGGGTCTAACTATGGCTACACCTTC	CASSYPRGSNYGYTF
-	TRBV9	TRBJ2-1	-	TGTGCCAGCAGCTCAGGAGGTGGGGGGTCGATATATGAGCAGTTCTTC	CASSSGGGGSIYEQFF
-	TRBV7-2	TRBJ2-7	many	TGTGCCAGCAGCCAACAGATCTACGAGCAGTACTTC	CASSQQIYEQYF